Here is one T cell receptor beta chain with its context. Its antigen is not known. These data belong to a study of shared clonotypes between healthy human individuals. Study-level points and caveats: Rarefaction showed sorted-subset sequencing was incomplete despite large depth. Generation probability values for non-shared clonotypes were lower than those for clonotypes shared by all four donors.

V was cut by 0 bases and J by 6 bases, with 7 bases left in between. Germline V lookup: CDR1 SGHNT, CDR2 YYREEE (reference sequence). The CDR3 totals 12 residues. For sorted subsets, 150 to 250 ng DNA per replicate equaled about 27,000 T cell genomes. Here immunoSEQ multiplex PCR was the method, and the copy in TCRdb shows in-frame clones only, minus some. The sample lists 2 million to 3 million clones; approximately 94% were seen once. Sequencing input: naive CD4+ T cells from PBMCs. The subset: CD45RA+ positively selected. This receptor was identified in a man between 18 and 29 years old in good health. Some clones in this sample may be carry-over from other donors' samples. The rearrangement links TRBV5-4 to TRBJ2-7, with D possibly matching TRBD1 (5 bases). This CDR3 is CASSLVGAEQYF. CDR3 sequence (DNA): TGTGCCAGCAGCTTGGTAGGGGCCGAGCAGTACTTC.